The 26 T cell receptor beta chains below were found in one sample sequenced in a study of tumor and adjacent non-tumor tissue in lung cancer. The library came from three nested PCR rounds adapted from ARM-PCR protocols. TCRdb reanalysed the multiplex PCR reads using MiXCR and keeps one entry per CDR3 protein. Of 35,000 to 50,000 distinct CDR3 sequences listed, over 55% are singletons. RNA was extracted from bulk tissue without any cell sorting. More than 3 cm separated this lung sample from the edge of the tumor. The material sequenced was distant non-tumor lung tissue. These receptors came from a man aged 50 to 60 with non-small cell lung cancer.

This chain joins TRBV11-3 and TRBJ2-3; 10 positions agree with TRBD2. V shed 5 bases and J 1 base; nucleotides not matched to a gene: 3. The CDR3 is 15 residues long. Germline V gene sequence: CDR1 SGHNT, CDR2 YENEEA. CDR3 in DNA: TGTGCCAGCAGCGCCGGGACTAGCGGCACAGATACGCAGTATTTT. This encodes CASSAGTSGTDTQYF.

Relative to its sample, this clonotype is medium-sized. The chain joins TRBV11-2 to TRBJ2-3, with TRBD2 matching over 10 bases. The trim removed 5 bases at V and 2 bases at J, leaving 10 bases unmatched. This CDR3 is 17 amino acids long. Germline CDR1 SGHAT, CDR2 FQNNGV. As DNA, the CDR3 is TGTGCCAGCAGCCCCGGTGGTAGCGGGGGGTACACAGATACGCAGTATTTT. Amino acid sequence: CASSPGGSGGYTDTQYF. Complete variable domain (other parts from reference TRBV11-2 and TRBJ2-3): EAGVAQSPRYKIIEKRQSVAFWCNPISGHATLYWYQQILGQGPKLLIQFQNNGVVDDSQLPKDRFSAERLKGVDSTLKIQPAKLEDSAVYLCASSPGGSGGYTDTQYFGPGTRLTVL.

Details on this clonotype: A read error is likely, as this CDR3 ends without the conserved phenylalanine or tryptophan. This chain links TRBV10-2 with TRBJ2-7; 7 bases fit TRBD2. The CDR3 loop spans 12 amino acids. Germline CDR1 is WSHSY and CDR2 is SAAADI. CDR3 residues: CATSGEGYEQYY. The CDR3 DNA sequence: TGCGCCACATCGGGGGAGGGCTACGAACAGTACTAC.

This clonotype was seen many times. The genes are TRBV12-3 or TRBV12-4 and TRBJ2-6; no reliable D call. The CDR3 has 15 residues. The germline V and J ends were trimmed by 2 bases and 2 bases, with 7 bases remaining between them. The CDR3 loop is CASSLRVAGANVLTF. As DNA, the CDR3 is TGTGCCAGCAGTTTACGGGTGGCTGGGGCCAACGTCCTGACTTTC.

As regards this clonotype: This may be a read error: a much more frequent sequence differs by one nucleotide. The J gene is TRBJ2-2, the V gene TRBV5-1; 7 bases align to TRBD1. The CDR3 totals 16 residues. Germline values: CDR1 SGHRS, CDR2 YFSETQ. The CDR3, as DNA: TGCGCCAGCAGCTTGACAGGGGCGTTAAACATCGGGGAGCTGTTTTTT. This gives the protein CASSLTGALNIGELFF.

The chain has TRBV6-5 and TRBJ1-6; 9 nucleotides match TRBD1. The germline CDR1 and CDR2 sequences are MNHEY and SVGAGI. The CDR3 runs 14 residues. CDR3 region: CVGTFDRGNSPLHF. The DNA of the CDR3 is TGTGTCGGCACTTTTGACAGGGGGAATTCACCCCTCCACTTT.

For this clonotype: An end of the junction differs from the germline gene, which may be a read error. The genes are TRBV6-6 and TRBJ1-4, with D unresolved. This CDR3 comprises 15 residues. Germline values: CDR1 MNHNY, CDR2 SVGAGI (reference sequence). The chain's CDR3 is CANSPAEPGGEKLFF. DNA of the CDR3: TGTGCCAACAGTCCCGCAGAGCCTGGAGGTGAAAAACTGTTTTTT.

V usage is TRBV5-4 and J usage is TRBJ2-2; weak D call: TRBD1 (6 bases). The V end lost 6 bases, the J end lost 1 base, and 13 bases lay between the germline ends. This CDR3 is 15 amino acids long. Germline CDR1 SGHNT, CDR2 YYREEE (reference sequence). The CDR3 is CASNPDSVNTGELFF. The DNA for the CDR3 is TGTGCCAGCAACCCGGACAGCGTGAACACCGGGGAGCTGTTTTTT.

Turning to this clonotype: Relative to the germline gene, one junction end is altered; a read error may explain this. V and J are TRBV6-1 and TRBJ2-3; weak D call: TRBD1 (6 bases). The CDR3 loop spans 17 amino acids. Germline CDR1 reads MNHNS; CDR2 reads SASEGT. CDR3 nucleotide sequence: TGTGCCTGCAGTGAAGCGCACGGACAGCCCAGGGGCGATACGCAGTATTTT. Its translation: CACSEAHGQPRGDTQYF.

This clonotype was counted at least ten times. J is TRBJ2-1 and V is TRBV20-1, with TRBD2 matching over 7 bases. This CDR3 region has 13 residues. V gave up 6 bases and J gave up 3 bases; unmatched junction bases: 5. Per the germline V gene, CDR1 is DFQATT and CDR2 is SNEGSKA (reference sequence). The CDR3 is CSAEWTSYNEQFF. The CDR3 nucleotides read TGCAGTGCCGAGTGGACTAGCTACAATGAGCAGTTCTTC.

Comments on this clonotype: One end of the junction does not line up with germline, which may come from a read error. J is TRBJ2-3 and V is TRBV6-5; D unclear. The CDR3 consists of 15 residues. In germline, CDR1 is MNHEY, CDR2 SVGAGI. CDR3 sequence (DNA): TGTGCCATCAGTTACTCGATGACAAAACCAGATACTCAGTATTTT. As protein: CAISYSMTKPDTQYF.

Details on this clonotype: One end of the junction is discordant with germline, which a read error may explain. The J gene is TRBJ2-7, the V gene TRBV6-2 or TRBV6-3; no reliable D call. The CDR3 totals 11 residues. The germline V gene encodes CDR1 MNHEY and CDR2 SVGEGT. The CDR3 bases are TGTGCCAGTAGTTACTCCTACGAGGAGTACTTC. It is translated as CASSYSYEEYF.

This clonotype was detected many times. CDR3 sequence: CSATNDPGLAGVYEQYF. The CDR3 bases are TGCAGTGCTACTAACGATCCGGGACTAGCGGGAGTCTACGAGCAGTACTTC. The chain is built from TRBV20-1 and TRBJ2-7; the match to TRBD2 covers 14 bases. V gave up 4 bases and J gave up 3 bases; unmatched junction bases: 11. Germline V gives CDR1 DFQATT, CDR2 SNEGSKA (reference sequence). The CDR3 is made up of 17 amino acids.

This clonotype was observed many times. This chain connects TRBV4-1 to TRBJ2-3; D gene uncertain. V gave up 4 bases and J gave up 4 bases, with 15 bases separating them. Germline assignment: CDR1 MGHRA and CDR2 YSYEKL. There are 15 residues in the CDR3. As DNA, the CDR3 is TGCGCCAGCAGCCCCGGACCCGCCGTGTCAGATACGCAGTATTTT. This translates into CASSPGPAVSDTQYF.

The sample holds a few counts of this clonotype. The chain employs TRBV5-6 and TRBJ2-5; 10 bases are shared with TRBD2. The CDR3 sequence is 17 residues long. Germline loops: CDR1 SGHDT, CDR2 YYEEEE. V was pared by 0 bases and J by 9 bases, with 14 bases of the junction left unmatched. The CDR3, as DNA: TGTGCCAGCAGCTTGGCGGCCCTAGCGGGGGTACGAAAGGCCCAGTACTTC. Protein sequence: CASSLAALAGVRKAQYF.

Worth noting for this clonotype: Sequence at one end of the junction differs from germline and may be a read error. The chain has TRBV29-1 and TRBJ2-1; D is possibly TRBD1 or TRBD2 (5 bases each). The CDR3 runs 11 residues. Germline V gene lookup returns CDR1 SQVTM and CDR2 ANQGSEA. The CDR3 nucleotides are TGCAGCCTTCCTGGGCTAGCAAGACAGATCTTC. Protein product: CSLPGLARQIF.

With regard to this clonotype: A read error may produce the germline difference seen at one junction end. This chain uses TRBV4-2 with TRBJ2-7; 13 nucleotides align to TRBD2. Germline-derived CDR1 and CDR2 are LGHNA and YNFKEQ. This CDR3 has 17 amino acids. CDR3 nucleotides: TGTGCCAACAGCCAAGATCCCTGGACTAGCGGGAGTGGCGAGCAGTACTTC. This encodes CANSQDPWTSGSGEQYF.

The chain links TRBV13 to TRBJ2-1; 15 bases are a match to TRBD2. The V gene end was trimmed by 6 bases and the J gene end by 11 bases; junction bases not matched to a gene: 14. This CDR3 is built from 17 residues. CDR1 and CDR2 from the germline V gene are PRHDT and FYEKMQ (reference sequence). Here the CDR3 DNA reads TGTGCCAGCAGTTTGAGAAGGACTAGCGGGGGGGCCTATAAGCAGTTCTTC. Translated: CASSLRRTSGGAYKQFF. The complete variable domain, with remaining parts taken from reference TRBV13 and TRBJ2-1, reads AAGVIQSPRHLIKEKRETATLKCYPIPRHDTVYWYQQGPGQDPQFLISFYEKMQSDKGSIPDRFSAQQFSDYHSELNMSSLELGDSALYFCASSLRRTSGGAYKQFFGPGTRLTVL.

This clonotype was counted between two and nine times. Possible read error: a much larger clone is one base away. This chain connects TRBV12-3 or TRBV12-4 to TRBJ2-2; 7 nucleotides match TRBD1. The CDR3 is 14 amino acids. The CDR3 protein is CASSLRGNTEELFF. In nucleotides, the CDR3 is TGTGCCAGCAGTCTCAGGGGGAACACCGAGGAGCTGTTTTTT.

About this clonotype: One end of the junction is discordant with germline, which a read error may explain. V and J are TRBV29-1 and TRBJ2-1; TRBD2 aligns across 7 bases. The CDR3 is 16 residues long. CDR1 and CDR2 (germline): SQVTM, ANQGSEA. The CDR3, as DNA: TGCACCGTTGAACCGCTTCTGTCGGGAGGAAGTAATGAGCAGTTCTTC. This gives the protein CTVEPLLSGGSNEQFF.

This clonotype was counted a few times. Compared with germline, one end of the junction differs, possibly owing to a read error. The chain couples TRBV2 to TRBJ2-3; D is uncertain. Germline CDR1 SNHLY, CDR2 FYNNEI. The CDR3 spans 13 residues. In DNA form, the CDR3 reads TGTGCCAGCAGTGAATTAGGTACAGATACGCGGTATTTT. It translates to CASSELGTDTRYF.

By share, this clonotype counts as medium-sized. V and J are TRBV11-2 and TRBJ2-3; TRBD2 aligns across 11 bases. Trimming cost V 5 bases and J 1 base; bases outside gene matches: 5. CDR3 length equals 16 residues. Germline V lookup: CDR1 SGHAT, CDR2 FQNNGV. The CDR3: CASSLASGGRTDTQYF. In DNA, the CDR3 is TGTGCCAGCAGCCTTGCTAGCGGGGGGCGCACAGATACGCAGTATTTT.

As regards this clonotype: A read error is likely, as this CDR3 ends without the conserved phenylalanine or tryptophan. The gene calls are TRBV6-2 or TRBV6-3 and TRBJ2-2; D gene unclear. This CDR3 is built from 15 residues. The germline gives CDR1 MNHEY, CDR2 SVGEGT. DNA of the CDR3: TGTGTCAGCAGAATAGGTGGCCAGAACACCGGGGAGCTGTTTCTT. Translated, it gives CVSRIGGQNTGELFL.

With respect to this clonotype: The germline gene is not matched at one end of the junction; a read error may be the cause. This chain links TRBV11-3 with TRBJ1-6; a possible D gene is TRBD1 (5 bases). This CDR3 region has 15 residues. Germline V gene sequence: CDR1 SGHNT, CDR2 YENEEA. The CDR3 DNA is TGTGCCAGCAGCCTCCGCGGAGGGGATATTTCACTCCTCCACTTT. This sequence encodes CASSLRGGDISLLHF.

About this clonotype itself: This may be a read error, as it is one base from a much larger clone. This chain links TRBV5-1 with TRBJ2-5; D is perhaps TRBD1 (7 bases). The CDR3 runs to 13 residues. From germline, CDR1 is SGHRS and CDR2 YFSETQ. The CDR3 loop is CANSFQGGETQYF. The CDR3 region has the DNA TGCGCCAACAGCTTCCAGGGGGGAGAGACCCAGTACTTC.

This clonotype was seen only a few times. Since a much larger clone is just one base distant, this may be a read error. This chain connects TRBV6-2 or TRBV6-3 to TRBJ2-7, with a weak D call TRBD2 (5 bases). The CDR3 is 14 amino acids. In germline, CDR1 is MNHEY, CDR2 SVGEGT. The CDR3 DNA follows: TGTGCCAGCAGTTACACCCTGCGGGCCTACGAGCGGTACTTC. This gives the protein CASSYTLRAYERYF.